This T cell receptor beta chain came from a study of cytomegalovirus exposure and HLA in healthy donors (dated by TCRdb to 2016 to 2017). Background for the entire study: A later analysis indicated that the roughly 130 validation repertoires were generated on the platform also employed for the 670 or so repertoires of the first cohort. The study aimed to test whether cataloging public T cell receptors could reveal signatures of past pathogen exposure. Besides the first cohort of roughly 640 subjects, a separate validation cohort made up of roughly 120 different subjects was used. The study combined high-throughput TCR immunosequencing, statistical association of individual TCRs with disease status, and machine learning to predict cytomegalovirus infection status. Results and caveats for the whole study, not just this receptor: The classifier was reported to diagnose cytomegalovirus status with high specificity and sensitivity in both the original and validation cohorts. The validation cohort had no HLA typing available for a later analysis, so co-occurrence within that cohort was assessed over all 110 or so repertoires. Subsequent analysis determined that TCRs grouped into clusters in the first cohort also showed a tendency toward co-occurrence across the 90 to 150 validation repertoires, and 94% of cluster scores exceeded 0. While some public TCRs were present in many individuals, most TCR sequences turned up only very rarely across donors. In vitro tests confirmed that a few of the cytomegalovirus-associated TCR beta chains recognize cytomegalovirus antigens. A total of 164 TCR beta chains were listed by the study as associated with cytomegalovirus. The authors suggested that the approach could potentially be generalized to other disease states and immunological phenotypes.

The method behind the library was the immunoSEQ multiplex PCR assay. Under the source paper's analysis protocol: A statistical classification framework was built to diagnose cytomegalovirus status from the catalog of TCR beta chain sequences. As stored in TCRdb, this immuneACCESS dataset retains in-frame rearrangements with V and J assigned. A fraction of the clones does not appear; measured against another copy, unresolved V genes explain less than half of the discrepancy, and the remainder lacks a known reason. Clonal size and the V and J genes are those of that table, whereas D and trimming came from the DNA. Across this sample there are about 180,000 clones, with approximately 89% seen only once. Roughly 2.5% of the sample is held by the ten biggest clonotypes. Separate from the approximately 670-subject first cohort, the validation cohort of 95 to 150 subjects was the group to which the donors belonged.

Points on this clone: This receptor's antigen is unknown. Base qualities are not at hand, and no much larger clone is one base apart.

The CDR3 spans 13 residues, from the cysteine through the phenylalanine. The sequence is cut down to CDR3 DNA, 39 bases in frame from base 1. Germline trimming amounts to 3 bases on V and 8 bases on J, with 5 as the count of junction bases outside the gene matches. Per the germline V gene, MNHEY is the CDR1 and SVGAGI is the CDR2. This TCR was recovered from a man younger than 35 in good health and CMV-seropositive. The V and J genes are TRBV6-5 and TRBJ1-2; TRBD1 aligns with 8 central bases. Sequenced sample: PBMCs. For the CDR3, the sequence is CASSYTDRAGYTF. Read as DNA, the sequence is TGTGCCAGCAGTTATACGGACAGGGCCGGCTACACCTTC.